These T cell receptor beta chains were read from a single sample in a study of CD8 T cells in ankylosing spondylitis. One entry per CDR3 protein results from TCRdb running MiXCR on the 5' RACE reads. The sample consists of around 250,000 distinct CDR3 sequences, 18% of them appearing once. The sequencing input was blood, either unsorted or a sorted T cell fraction (not recorded which). The receptors come from a male donor with ankylosing spondylitis or in good health (not recorded which). CDR3s include the opening cysteine and the closing phenylalanine or tryptophan. The order of the fields is V gene, J gene, clone size, CDR3 protein. The size entry is marked missing in some rows and otherwise reads once, few, many or a size class.

TRBV12-3/TRBV12-4	TRBJ2-5	.	CASSRLAGGESGVTQYF
TRBV6-1	TRBJ2-7	.	CASSSPDSGLYEQYF
TRBV12-3/TRBV12-4	TRBJ1-2	few	CASSPGRRQGWYGYTF
TRBV6-5	TRBJ2-1	.	CASSYVGAGADEQFF
TRBV2	TRBJ2-5	.	CASSEESYQETQYF
TRBV4-1	TRBJ1-3	few	CASSQDLHEHYTIYF
TRBV18	TRBJ2-7	.	CASSPGGEYPYEQYF
TRBV12-3/TRBV12-4	TRBJ1-1	few	CASSLYAGGLVLNTEAFF
TRBV29-1	TRBJ2-1	.	CSAEGSGVGNKQFF
TRBV4-2	TRBJ2-1	few	CASSQPGNNEQFF
TRBV29-1	TRBJ2-7	few	CSVEDSESYEQYF
TRBV6-2/TRBV6-3	TRBJ2-7	.	CASSYSFVAGVSVYEQYF
TRBV7-8	TRBJ2-7	.	CASSLGASGRDEQYF
TRBV2	TRBJ1-5	.	CASSDEGLSNQPQHF
TRBV5-6	TRBJ1-1	.	CASSLVSSEAFF
TRBV7-6	TRBJ2-7	few	CASSLVSDEQYF